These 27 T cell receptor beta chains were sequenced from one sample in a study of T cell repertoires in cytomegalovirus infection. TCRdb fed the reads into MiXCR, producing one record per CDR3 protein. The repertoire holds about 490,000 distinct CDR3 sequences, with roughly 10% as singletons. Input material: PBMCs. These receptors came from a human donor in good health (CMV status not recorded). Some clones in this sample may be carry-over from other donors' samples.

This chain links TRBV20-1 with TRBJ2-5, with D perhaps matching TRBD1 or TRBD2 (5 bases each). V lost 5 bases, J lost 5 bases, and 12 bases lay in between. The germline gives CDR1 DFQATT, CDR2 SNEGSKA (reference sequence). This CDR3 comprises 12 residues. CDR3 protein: CSAGGVGETQYF. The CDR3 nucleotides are TGCAGTGCTGGGGGAGTGGGGGAGACCCAGTACTTC.

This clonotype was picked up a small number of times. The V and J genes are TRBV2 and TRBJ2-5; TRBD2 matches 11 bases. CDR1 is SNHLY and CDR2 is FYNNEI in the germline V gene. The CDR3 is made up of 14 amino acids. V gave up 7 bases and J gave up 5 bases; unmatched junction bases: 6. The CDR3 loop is CASTLAGVWETQYF. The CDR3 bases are TGTGCCAGCACACTAGCGGGGGTGTGGGAGACCCAGTACTTC.

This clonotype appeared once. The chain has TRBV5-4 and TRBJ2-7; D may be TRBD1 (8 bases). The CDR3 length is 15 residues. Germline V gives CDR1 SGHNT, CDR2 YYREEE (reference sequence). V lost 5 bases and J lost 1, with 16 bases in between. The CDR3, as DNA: TGTGCCAGCAGAGTTGACAGGGGAGGGTCCTACGAGCAGTACTTC. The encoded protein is CASRVDRGGSYEQYF.

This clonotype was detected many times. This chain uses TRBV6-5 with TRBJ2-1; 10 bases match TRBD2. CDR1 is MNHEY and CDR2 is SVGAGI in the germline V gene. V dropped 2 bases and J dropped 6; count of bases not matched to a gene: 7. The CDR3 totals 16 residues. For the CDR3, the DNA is TGTGCCAGCAGTTACGTCGGGAGCGGGAGGGGCAATGAGCAGTTCTTC. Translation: CASSYVGSGRGNEQFF.

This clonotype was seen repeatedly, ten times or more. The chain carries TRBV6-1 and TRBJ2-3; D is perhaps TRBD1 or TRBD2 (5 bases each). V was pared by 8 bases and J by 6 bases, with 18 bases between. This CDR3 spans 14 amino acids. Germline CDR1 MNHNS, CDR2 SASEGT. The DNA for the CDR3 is TGTGCCAGCGGATCCGGGACCCCACTTGATACGCAGTATTTT. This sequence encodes CASGSGTPLDTQYF.

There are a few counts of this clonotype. The CDR3 here is CASSLVFAGTAIYGYTF. Here the CDR3 DNA reads TGCGCCAGCAGCTTGGTCTTCGCCGGGACCGCAATCTATGGCTACACCTTC. This chain joins TRBV5-1 and TRBJ1-2, with D perhaps TRBD1 (5 bases). V lost 0 bases and J 4 bases, leaving 19 bases between the germline ends. Germline-derived CDR1 and CDR2 are SGHRS and YFSETQ. The CDR3 consists of 17 residues.

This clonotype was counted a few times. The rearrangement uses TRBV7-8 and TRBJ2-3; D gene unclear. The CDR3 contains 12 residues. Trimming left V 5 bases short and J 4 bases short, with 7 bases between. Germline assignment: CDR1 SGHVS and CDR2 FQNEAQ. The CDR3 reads CASSVYSDTQYF. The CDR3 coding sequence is TGTGCCAGCAGCGTATATTCAGATACGCAGTATTTT.

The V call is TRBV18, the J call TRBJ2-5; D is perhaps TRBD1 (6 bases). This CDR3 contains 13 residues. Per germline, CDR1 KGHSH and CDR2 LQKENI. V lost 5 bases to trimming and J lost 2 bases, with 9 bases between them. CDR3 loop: CASSAGTQETQYF. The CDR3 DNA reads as TGTGCCAGCTCAGCTGGGACACAAGAGACCCAGTACTTC.

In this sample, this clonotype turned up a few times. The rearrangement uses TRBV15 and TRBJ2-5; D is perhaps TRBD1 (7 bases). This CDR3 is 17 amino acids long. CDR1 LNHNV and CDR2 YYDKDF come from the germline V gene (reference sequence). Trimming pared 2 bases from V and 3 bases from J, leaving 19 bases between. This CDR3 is CATSRSFRGTGEETQYF. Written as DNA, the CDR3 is TGTGCCACCAGCAGATCCTTCAGGGGGACGGGGGAAGAGACCCAGTACTTC.

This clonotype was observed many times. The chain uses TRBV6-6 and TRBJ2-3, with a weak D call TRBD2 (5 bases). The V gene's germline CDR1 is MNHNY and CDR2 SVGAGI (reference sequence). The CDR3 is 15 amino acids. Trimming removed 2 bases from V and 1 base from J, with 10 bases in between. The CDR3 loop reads CASSYTSGGTDTQYF. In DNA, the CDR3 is TGTGCCAGCAGTTACACGAGCGGAGGCACAGATACGCAGTATTTT.

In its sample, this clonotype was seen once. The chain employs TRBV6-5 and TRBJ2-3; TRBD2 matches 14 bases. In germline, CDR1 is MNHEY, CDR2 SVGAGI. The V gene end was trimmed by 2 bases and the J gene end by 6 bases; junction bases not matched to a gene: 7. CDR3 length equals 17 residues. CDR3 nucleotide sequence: TGTGCCAGCAGTTACGTGGGGACTAGCGGGAGTACGGATACGCAGTATTTT. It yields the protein CASSYVGTSGSTDTQYF.

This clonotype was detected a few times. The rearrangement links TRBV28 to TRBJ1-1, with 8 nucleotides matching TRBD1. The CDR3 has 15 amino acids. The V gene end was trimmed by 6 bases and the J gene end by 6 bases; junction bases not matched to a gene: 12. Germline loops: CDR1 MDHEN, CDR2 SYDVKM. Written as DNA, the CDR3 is TGTGCCAGCAGACGTTTCAGCAGGGGGCTAGCTGAAGCTTTCTTT. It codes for CASRRFSRGLAEAFF.

As DNA, the CDR3 is TGTGCCACCATAGACCCGAACACCGGGGAGCTGTTTTTT. Its translation: CATIDPNTGELFF. V usage is TRBV24-1 and J usage is TRBJ2-2; unclear D gene. CDR1 is KGHDR, CDR2 SFDVKD, per germline. The ends were cut back, 8 bases at V and 0 bases at J, with 6 bases in the middle. This CDR3 is built from 13 residues.

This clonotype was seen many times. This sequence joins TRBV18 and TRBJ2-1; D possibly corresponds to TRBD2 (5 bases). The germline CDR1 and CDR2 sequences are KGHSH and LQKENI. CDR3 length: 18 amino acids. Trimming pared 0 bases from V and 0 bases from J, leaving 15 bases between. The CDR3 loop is CASSPPSRGRGSYNEQFF. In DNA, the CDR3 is TGTGCCAGCTCACCACCTAGCCGGGGTCGGGGCTCCTACAATGAGCAGTTCTTC.

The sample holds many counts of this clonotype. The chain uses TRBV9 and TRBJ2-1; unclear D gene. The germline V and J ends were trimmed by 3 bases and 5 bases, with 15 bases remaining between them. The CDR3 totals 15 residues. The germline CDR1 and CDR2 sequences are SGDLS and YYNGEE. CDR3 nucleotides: TGTGCCAGCAGCGATAACCTCGGGTTCCACAATGAGCAGTTCTTC. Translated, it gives CASSDNLGFHNEQFF.

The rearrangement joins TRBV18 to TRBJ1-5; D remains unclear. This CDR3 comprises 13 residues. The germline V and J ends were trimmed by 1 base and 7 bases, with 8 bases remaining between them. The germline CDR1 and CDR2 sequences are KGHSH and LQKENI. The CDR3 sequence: CASSPLDGQPQHF. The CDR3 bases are TGTGCCAGCTCACCACTAGATGGACAGCCCCAGCATTTT.

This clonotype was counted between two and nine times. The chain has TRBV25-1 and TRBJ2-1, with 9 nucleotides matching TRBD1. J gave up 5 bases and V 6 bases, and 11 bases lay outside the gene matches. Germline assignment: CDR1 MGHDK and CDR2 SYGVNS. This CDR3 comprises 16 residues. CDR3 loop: CASSDRGQGTNNEQFF. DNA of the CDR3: TGTGCCAGCAGCGACCGCGGACAGGGGACCAACAATGAGCAGTTCTTC.

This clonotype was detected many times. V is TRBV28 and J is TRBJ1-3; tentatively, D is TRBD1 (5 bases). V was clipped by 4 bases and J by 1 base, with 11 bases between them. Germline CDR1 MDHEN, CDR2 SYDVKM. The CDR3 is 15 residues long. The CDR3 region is CASSSDTFSGNTIYF. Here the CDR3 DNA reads TGTGCCAGCAGTTCGGACACGTTTTCTGGAAACACCATATATTTT.

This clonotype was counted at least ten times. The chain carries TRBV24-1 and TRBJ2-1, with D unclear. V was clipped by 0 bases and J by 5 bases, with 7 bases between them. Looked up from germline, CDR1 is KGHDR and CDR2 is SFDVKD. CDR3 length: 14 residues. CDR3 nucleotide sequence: TGTGCCACCAGTGATTTGTGGGCTGACAATGAGCAGTTCTTC. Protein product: CATSDLWADNEQFF.

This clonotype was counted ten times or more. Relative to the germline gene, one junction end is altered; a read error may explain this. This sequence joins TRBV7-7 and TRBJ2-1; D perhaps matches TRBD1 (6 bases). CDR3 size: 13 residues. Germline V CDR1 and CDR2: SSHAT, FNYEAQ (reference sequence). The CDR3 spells CASSSQGGGEQFF. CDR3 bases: TGTGCTAGCAGCTCACAGGGTGGTGGTGAGCAGTTCTTC.

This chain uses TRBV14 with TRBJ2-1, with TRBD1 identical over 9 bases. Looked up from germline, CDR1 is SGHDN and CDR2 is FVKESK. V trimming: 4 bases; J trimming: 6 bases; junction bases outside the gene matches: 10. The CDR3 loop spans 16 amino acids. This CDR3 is CASSRTGASQANEQFF. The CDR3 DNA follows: TGTGCCAGCAGCCGGACAGGGGCCTCCCAGGCCAATGAGCAGTTCTTC.

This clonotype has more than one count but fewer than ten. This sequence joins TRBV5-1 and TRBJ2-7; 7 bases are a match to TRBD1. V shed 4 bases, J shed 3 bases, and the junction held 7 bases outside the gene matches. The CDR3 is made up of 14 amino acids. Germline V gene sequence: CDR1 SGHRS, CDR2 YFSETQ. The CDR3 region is CASSPSGQHYEQYF. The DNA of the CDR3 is TGCGCCAGCAGCCCTTCGGGACAGCACTACGAGCAGTACTTC.

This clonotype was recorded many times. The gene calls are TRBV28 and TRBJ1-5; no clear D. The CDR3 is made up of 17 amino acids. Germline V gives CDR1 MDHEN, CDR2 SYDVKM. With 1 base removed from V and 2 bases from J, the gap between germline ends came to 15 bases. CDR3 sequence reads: CASSLFVALRGNQPQHF. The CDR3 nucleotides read TGTGCCAGCAGTTTATTTGTCGCACTGAGGGGCAATCAGCCCCAGCATTTT.

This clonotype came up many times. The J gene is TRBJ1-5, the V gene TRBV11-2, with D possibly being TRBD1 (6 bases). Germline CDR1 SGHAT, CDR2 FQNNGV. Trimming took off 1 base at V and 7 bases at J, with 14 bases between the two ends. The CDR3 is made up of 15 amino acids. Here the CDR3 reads CASSLAGAEGQPQHF. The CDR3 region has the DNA TGTGCCAGCAGCTTAGCAGGGGCCGAAGGACAGCCCCAGCATTTT.

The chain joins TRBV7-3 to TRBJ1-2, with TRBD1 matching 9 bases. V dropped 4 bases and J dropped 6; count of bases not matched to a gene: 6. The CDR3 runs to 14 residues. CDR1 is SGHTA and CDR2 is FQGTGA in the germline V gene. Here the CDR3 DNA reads TGTGCCAGCAGCTCCCGGGACAGGGAGGATGGCTACACCTTC. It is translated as CASSSRDREDGYTF.

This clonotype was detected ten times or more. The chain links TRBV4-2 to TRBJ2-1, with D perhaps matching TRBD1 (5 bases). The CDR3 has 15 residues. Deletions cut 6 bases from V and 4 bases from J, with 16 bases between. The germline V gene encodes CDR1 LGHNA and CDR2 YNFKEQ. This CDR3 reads CASSPDNTLYNEQFF. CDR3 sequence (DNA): TGTGCCAGCAGTCCGGACAATACATTATACAATGAGCAGTTCTTC.

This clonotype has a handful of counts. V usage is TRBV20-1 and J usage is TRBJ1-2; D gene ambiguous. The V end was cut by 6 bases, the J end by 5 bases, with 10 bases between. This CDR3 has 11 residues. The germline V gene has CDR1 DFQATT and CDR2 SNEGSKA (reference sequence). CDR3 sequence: CSARATYGYTF. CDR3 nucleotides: TGCAGTGCCCGGGCCACTTATGGCTACACCTTC.